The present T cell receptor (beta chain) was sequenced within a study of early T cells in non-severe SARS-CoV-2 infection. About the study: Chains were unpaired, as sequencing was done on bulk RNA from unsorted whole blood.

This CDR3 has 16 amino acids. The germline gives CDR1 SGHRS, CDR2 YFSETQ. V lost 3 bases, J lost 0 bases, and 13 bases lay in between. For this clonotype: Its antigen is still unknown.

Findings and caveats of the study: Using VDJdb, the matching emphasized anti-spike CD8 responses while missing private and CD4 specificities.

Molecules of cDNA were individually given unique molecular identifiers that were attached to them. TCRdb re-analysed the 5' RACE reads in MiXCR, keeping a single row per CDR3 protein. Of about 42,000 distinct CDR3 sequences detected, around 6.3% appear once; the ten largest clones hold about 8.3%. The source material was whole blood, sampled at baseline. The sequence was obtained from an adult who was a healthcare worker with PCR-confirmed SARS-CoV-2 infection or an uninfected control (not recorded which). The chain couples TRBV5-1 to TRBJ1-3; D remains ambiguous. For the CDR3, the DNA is TGCGCCAGCAGCTGGACTGCAGGACCCTCTGGAAACACCATATATTTT. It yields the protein CASSWTAGPSGNTIYF.